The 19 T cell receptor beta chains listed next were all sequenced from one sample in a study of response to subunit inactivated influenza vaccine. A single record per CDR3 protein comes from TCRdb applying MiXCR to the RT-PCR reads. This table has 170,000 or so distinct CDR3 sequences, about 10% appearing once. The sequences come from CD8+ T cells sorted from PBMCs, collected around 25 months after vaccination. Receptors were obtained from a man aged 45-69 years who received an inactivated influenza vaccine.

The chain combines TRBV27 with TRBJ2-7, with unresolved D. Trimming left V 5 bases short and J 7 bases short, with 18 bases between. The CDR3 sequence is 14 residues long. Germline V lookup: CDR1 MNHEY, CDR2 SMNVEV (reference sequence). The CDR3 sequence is CASSRLGLALEQYF. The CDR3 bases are TGTGCCAGCAGTCGCCTTGGCCTGGCCCTAGAGCAGTACTTC.

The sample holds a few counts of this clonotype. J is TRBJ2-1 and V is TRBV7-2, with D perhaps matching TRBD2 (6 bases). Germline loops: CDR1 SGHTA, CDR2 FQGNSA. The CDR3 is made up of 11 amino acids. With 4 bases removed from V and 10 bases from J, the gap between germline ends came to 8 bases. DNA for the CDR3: TGTGCCAGCAGCTGGGCGGGAGAGCAGTTCTTC. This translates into CASSWAGEQFF.

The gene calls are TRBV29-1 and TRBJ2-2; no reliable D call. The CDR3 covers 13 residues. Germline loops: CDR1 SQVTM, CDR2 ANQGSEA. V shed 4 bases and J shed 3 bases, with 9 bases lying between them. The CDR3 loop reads CSVVVADTGELFF. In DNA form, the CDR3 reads TGCAGCGTTGTAGTGGCCGACACCGGGGAGCTGTTTTTT.

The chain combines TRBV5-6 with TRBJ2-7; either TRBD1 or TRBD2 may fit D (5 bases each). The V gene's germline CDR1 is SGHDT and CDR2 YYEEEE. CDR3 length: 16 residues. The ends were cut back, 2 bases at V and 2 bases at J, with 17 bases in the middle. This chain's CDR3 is CASSFIEGMGPYEQYF. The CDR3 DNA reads TGTGCCAGCAGCTTTATTGAGGGGATGGGCCCCTACGAGCAGTACTTC.

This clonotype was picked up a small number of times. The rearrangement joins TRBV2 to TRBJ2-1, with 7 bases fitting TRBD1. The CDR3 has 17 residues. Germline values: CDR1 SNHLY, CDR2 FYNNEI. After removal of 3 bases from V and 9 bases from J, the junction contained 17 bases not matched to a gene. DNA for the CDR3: TGTGCCAGCAGTGAGGCATCGGGACAGACCCTAGAGAGTGAGCAGTTCTTC. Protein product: CASSEASGQTLESEQFF.

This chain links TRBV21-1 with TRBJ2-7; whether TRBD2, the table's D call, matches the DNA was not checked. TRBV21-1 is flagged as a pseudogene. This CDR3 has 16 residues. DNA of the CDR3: TGTGCCAGCAGCAAATGGGCCAGAAAAATAACCTACGAGCAGTACTTC. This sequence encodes CASSKWARKITYEQYF.

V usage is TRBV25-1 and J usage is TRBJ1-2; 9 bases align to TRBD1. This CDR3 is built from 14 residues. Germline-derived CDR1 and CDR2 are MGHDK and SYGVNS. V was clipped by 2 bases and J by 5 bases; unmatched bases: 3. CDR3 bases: TGTGCCAGCAGTGAACTTGGACAGGGGTATGGCTACACCTTC. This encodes CASSELGQGYGYTF.

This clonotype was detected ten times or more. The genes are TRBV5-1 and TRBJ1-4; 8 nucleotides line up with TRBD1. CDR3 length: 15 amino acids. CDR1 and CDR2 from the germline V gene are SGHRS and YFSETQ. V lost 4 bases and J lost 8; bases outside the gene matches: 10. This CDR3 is CASSEWTGFGEKLFF. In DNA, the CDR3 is TGCGCCAGCAGCGAATGGACAGGGTTCGGGGAAAAACTGTTTTTT.

The CDR3 DNA sequence: TGTGCCAGCGGCGCCGGGGAGCTGTTTTTT. Its protein product is CASGAGELFF. The chain has TRBV11-2 and TRBJ2-2; no clear D. CDR1 is SGHAT and CDR2 is FQNNGV in the germline V gene. This CDR3 has 10 residues. V gave up 8 bases and J gave up 6 bases, with 4 bases separating them.

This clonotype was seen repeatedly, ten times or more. Here the CDR3 DNA reads TGTGCCAGCAGAAGACAGGGGGTAGACGAGCAGTACTTC. The encoded protein is CASRRQGVDEQYF. This chain joins TRBV2 and TRBJ2-7; 9 bases agree with TRBD1. V shed 6 bases, J shed 5 bases, and the junction held 5 bases outside the gene matches. Looked up from germline, CDR1 is SNHLY and CDR2 is FYNNEI. The CDR3 contains 13 residues.

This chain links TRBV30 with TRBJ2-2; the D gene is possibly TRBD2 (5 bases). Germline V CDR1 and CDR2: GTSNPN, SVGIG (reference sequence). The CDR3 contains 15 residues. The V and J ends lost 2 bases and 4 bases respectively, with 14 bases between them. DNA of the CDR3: TGTGCCTGGAGTCCGACTACCACCGGCACCGGGGAGCTGTTTTTT. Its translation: CAWSPTTTGTGELFF. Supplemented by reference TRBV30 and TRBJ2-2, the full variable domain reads SQTIHQWPATLVQPVGSPLSLECTVEGTSNPNLYWYRQAAGRGLQLLFYSVGIGQISSEVPQNLSASRPQDRQFILSSKKLLLSDSGFYLCAWSPTTTGTGELFFGEGSRLTVL.

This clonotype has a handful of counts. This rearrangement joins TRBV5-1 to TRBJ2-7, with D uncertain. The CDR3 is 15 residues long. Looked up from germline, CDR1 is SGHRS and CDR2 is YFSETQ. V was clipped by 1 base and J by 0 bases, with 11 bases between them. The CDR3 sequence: CASSLQARSSYEQYF. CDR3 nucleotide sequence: TGCGCCAGCAGCTTGCAGGCCCGAAGCTCCTACGAGCAGTACTTC. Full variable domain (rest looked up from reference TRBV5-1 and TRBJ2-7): KAGVTQTPRYLIKTRGQQVTLSCSPISGHRSVSWYQQTPGQGLQFLFEYFSETQRNKGNFPGRFSGRQFSNSRSEMNVSTLELGDSALYLCASSLQARSSYEQYFGPGTRLTVT.

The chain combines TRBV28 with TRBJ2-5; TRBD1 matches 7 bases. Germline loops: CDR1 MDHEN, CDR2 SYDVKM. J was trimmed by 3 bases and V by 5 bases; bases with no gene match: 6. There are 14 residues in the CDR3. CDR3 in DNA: TGTGCCAGCAGTCTGGACAGGAGAGAAGAGACCCAGTACTTC. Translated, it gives CASSLDRREETQYF.

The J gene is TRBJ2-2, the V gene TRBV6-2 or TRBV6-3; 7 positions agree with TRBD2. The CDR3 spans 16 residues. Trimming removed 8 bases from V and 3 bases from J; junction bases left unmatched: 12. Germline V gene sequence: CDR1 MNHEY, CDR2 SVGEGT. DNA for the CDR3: TGTGCCAGCTCGCGGCGGGGGTGGCAGTACACCGGGGAGCTGTTTTTT. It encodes CASSRRGWQYTGELFF.

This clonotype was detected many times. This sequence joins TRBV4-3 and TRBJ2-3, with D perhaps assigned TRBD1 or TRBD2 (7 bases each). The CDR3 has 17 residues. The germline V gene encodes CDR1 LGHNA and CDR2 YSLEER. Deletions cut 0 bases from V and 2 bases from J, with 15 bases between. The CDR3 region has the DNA TGCGCCAGCAGCCAAGATAGGGAGGGGGCCCTCACAGATACGCAGTATTTT. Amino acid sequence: CASSQDREGALTDTQYF.

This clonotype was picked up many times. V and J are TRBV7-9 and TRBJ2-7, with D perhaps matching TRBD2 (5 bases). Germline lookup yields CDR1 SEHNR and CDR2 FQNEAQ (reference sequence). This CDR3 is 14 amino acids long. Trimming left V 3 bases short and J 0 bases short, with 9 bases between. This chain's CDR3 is CASSLAGSSYEQYF. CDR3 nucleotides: TGTGCCAGCAGCTTGGCGGGTAGCTCCTACGAGCAGTACTTC.

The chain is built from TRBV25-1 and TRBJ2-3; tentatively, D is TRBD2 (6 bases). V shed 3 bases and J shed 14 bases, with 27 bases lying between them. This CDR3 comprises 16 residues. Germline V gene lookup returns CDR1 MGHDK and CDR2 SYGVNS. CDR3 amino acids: CASSDQTGTLGAGRYF. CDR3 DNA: TGTGCCAGCAGTGATCAGACCGGGACTCTGGGAGCCGGTCGGTATTTT.

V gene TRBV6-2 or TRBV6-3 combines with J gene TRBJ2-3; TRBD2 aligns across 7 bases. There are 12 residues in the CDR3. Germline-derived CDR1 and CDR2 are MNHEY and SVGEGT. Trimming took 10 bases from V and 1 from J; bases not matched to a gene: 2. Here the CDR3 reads CATGLGTDTQYF. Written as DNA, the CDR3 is TGTGCCACCGGACTAGGCACAGATACGCAGTATTTT.

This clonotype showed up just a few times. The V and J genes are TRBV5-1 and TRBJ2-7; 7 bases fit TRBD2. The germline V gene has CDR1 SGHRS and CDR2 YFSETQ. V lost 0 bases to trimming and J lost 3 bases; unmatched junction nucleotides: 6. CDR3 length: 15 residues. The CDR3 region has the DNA TGCGCCAGCAGCTTGGCTGCGGGAGAGGTCTACGAGCAGTACTTC. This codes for CASSLAAGEVYEQYF. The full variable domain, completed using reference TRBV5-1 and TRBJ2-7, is KAGVTQTPRYLIKTRGQQVTLSCSPISGHRSVSWYQQTPGQGLQFLFEYFSETQRNKGNFPGRFSGRQFSNSRSEMNVSTLELGDSALYLCASSLAAGEVYEQYFGPGTRLTVT.